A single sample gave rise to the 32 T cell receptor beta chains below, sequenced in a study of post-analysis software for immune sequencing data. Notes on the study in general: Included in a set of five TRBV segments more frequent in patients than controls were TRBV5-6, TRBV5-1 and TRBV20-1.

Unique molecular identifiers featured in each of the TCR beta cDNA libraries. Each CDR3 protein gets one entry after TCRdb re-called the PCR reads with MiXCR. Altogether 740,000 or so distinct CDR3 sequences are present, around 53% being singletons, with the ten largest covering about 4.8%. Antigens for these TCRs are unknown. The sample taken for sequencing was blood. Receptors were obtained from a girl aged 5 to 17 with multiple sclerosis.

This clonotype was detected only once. In nucleotides, the CDR3 is TGTGCCAGCAGTTACATCCCGCCCCTCGAAGATACGCAGTATTTT. Its translation: CASSYIPPLEDTQYF. This chain links TRBV6-6 with TRBJ2-3, with unresolved D. CDR1 and CDR2 from the germline V gene are MNHNY and SVGAGI (reference sequence). The CDR3 contains 15 residues. V was cut by 2 bases and J by 5 bases, with 14 bases left in between.

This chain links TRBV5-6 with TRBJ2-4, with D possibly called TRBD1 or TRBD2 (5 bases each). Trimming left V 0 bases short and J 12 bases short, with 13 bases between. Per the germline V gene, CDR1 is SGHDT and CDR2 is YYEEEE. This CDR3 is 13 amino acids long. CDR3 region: CASSLVGPESQYF. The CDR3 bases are TGTGCCAGCAGCTTGGTGGGACCCGAATCTCAGTACTTC.

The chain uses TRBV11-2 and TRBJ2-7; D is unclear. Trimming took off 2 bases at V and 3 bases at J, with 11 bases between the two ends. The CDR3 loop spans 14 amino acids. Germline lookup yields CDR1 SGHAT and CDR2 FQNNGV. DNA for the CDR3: TGTGCCAGCAGCTTATCCTTAAAAGGCTACGAGCAGTACTTC. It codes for CASSLSLKGYEQYF.

CDR3 amino acids: CASSGRDRTHAFF. DNA for the CDR3: TGTGCCAGCAGCGGCCGGGACAGGACACATGCTTTCTTT. The chain recombines TRBV5-6 with TRBJ1-1, with TRBD1 identical over 8 bases. Losses at the gene ends were 4 bases for V and 11 bases for J; bases not matched to a gene: 10. The CDR3 has 13 amino acids. The germline CDR1 and CDR2 sequences are SGHDT and YYEEEE. Full variable domain (remainder filled in from reference TRBV5-6 and TRBJ1-1): DAGVTQSPTHLIKTRGQQVTLRCSPKSGHDTVSWYQQALGQGPQFIFQYYEEEERQRGNFPDRFSGHQFPNYSSELNVNALLLGDSALYLCASSGRDRTHAFFGQGTRLTVV.

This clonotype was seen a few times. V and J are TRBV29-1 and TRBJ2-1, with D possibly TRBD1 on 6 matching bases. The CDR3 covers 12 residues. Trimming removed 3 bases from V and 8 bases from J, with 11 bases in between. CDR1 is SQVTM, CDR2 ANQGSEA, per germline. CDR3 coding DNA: TGCAGCGTTGAGGTGGGGGCTGATGAGCAGTTCTTC. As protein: CSVEVGADEQFF.

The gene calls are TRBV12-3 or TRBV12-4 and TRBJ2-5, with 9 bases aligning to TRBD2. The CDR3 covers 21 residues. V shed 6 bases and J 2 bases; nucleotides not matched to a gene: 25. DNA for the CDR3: TGTGCCAGCAGCTCACGGAATGTGCGGGGGGGAGGATTAATCGGACAAGAGACCCAGTACTTC. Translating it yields CASSSRNVRGGGLIGQETQYF.

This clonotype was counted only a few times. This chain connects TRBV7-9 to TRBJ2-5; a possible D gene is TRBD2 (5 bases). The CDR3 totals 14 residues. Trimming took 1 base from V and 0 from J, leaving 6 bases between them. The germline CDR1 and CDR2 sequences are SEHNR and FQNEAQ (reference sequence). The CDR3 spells CASSLGEYQETQYF. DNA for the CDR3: TGTGCCAGCAGCTTAGGGGAGTACCAAGAGACCCAGTACTTC.

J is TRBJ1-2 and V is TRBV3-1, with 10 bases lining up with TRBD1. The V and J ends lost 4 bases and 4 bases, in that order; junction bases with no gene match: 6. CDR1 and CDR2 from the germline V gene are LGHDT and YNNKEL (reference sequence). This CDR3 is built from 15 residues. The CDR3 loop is CASSRTGTGVYGYTF. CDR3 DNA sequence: TGTGCCAGCAGCCGAACCGGGACAGGGGTCTATGGCTACACCTTC.

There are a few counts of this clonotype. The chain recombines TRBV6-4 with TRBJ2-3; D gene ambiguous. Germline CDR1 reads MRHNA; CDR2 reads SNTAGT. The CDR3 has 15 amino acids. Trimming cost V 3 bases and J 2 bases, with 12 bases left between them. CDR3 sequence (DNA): TGTGCCAGCAGTGAGCAGGCCACCTTCACAGATACGCAGTATTTT. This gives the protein CASSEQATFTDTQYF.

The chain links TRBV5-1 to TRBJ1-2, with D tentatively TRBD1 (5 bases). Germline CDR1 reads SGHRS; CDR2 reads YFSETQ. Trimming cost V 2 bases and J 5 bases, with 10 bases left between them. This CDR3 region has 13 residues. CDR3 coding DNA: TGCGCCAGCAGCTTAGGGGAACCATATGGCTACACCTTC. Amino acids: CASSLGEPYGYTF.

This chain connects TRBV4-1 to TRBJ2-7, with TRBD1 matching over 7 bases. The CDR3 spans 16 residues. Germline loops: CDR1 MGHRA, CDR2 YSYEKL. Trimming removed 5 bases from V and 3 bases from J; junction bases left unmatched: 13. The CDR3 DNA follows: TGCGCCAGCAGCGCTCACCGGGACAGCCAGGACTACGAGCAGTACTTC. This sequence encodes CASSAHRDSQDYEQYF.

The CDR3 coding sequence is TGTGCCACCAGCAGAGATCGGAACAGGGTCGATGGCTACACCTTC. Translated: CATSRDRNRVDGYTF. J is TRBJ1-2 and V is TRBV15; possible D gene TRBD1, 6 bases. Germline CDR1 reads LNHNV; CDR2 reads YYDKDF (reference sequence). V shed 0 bases and J shed 6 bases, with 14 bases lying between them. The CDR3 loop spans 15 amino acids.

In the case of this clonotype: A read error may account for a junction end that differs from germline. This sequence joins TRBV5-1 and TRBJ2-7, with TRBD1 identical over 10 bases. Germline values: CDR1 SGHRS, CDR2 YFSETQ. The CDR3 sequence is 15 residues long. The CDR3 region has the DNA TGCGCCGGCAGCCCGGGACAGGGGAGTCTCTACGAGCAGTACTTC. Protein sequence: CAGSPGQGSLYEQYF.

The CDR3 nucleotides are TGTGCCAGCAGCCAAGAGAAGCTAGCGGGAGACGAGCAGTACTTC. Translating it yields CASSQEKLAGDEQYF. The chain employs TRBV4-2 and TRBJ2-7, with 10 bases lining up with TRBD2. Germline CDR1 and CDR2: LGHNA and YNFKEQ. CDR3 length: 15 amino acids. The ends lost 0 bases at V and 5 bases at J; junction bases unmatched: 4.

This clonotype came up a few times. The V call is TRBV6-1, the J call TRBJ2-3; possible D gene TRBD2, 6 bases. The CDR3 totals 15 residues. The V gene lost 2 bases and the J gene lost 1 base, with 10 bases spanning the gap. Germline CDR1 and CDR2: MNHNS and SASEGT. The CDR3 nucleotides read TGTGCCAGCAGTGAAAGGCGGGGACGCACAGATACGCAGTATTTT. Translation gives CASSERRGRTDTQYF.

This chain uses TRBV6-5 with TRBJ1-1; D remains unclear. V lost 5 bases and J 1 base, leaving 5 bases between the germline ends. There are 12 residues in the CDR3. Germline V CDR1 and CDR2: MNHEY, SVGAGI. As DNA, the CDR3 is TGTGCCAGCAGTAACGCGAACACTGAAGCTTTCTTT. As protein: CASSNANTEAFF.

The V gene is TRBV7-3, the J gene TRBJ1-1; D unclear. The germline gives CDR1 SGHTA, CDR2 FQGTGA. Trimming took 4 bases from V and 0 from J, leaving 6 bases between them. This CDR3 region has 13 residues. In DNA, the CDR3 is TGTGCCAGCAGCTCGCACCTGAACACTGAAGCTTTCTTT. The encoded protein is CASSSHLNTEAFF.

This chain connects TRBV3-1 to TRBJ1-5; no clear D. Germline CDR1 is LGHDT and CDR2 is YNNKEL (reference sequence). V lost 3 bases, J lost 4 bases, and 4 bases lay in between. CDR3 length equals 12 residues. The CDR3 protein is CASSHRNQPQHF. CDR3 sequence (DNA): TGTGCCAGCAGCCATCGGAATCAGCCCCAGCATTTT. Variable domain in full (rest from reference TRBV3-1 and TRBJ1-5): DTAVSQTPKYLVTQMGNDKSIKCEQNLGHDTMYWYKQDSKKFLKIMFSYNNKELIINETVPNRFSPKSPDKAHLNLHINSLELGDSAVYFCASSHRNQPQHFGDGTRLSIL.

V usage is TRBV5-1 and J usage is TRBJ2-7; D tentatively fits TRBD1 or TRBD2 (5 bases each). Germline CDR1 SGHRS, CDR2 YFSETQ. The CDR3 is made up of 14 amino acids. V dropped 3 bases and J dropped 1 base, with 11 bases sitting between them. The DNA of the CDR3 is TGCGCCAGCAGCTGGGGGTCGGCATCCTACGAGCAGTACTTC. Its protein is CASSWGSASYEQYF.

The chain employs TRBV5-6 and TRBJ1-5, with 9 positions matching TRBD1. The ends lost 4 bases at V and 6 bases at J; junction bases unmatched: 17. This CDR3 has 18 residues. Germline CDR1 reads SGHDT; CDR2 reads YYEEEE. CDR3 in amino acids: CASSGPGQGVRWAQPQHF. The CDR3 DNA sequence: TGTGCCAGCAGCGGCCCGGGACAGGGAGTCAGGTGGGCTCAGCCCCAGCATTTT.

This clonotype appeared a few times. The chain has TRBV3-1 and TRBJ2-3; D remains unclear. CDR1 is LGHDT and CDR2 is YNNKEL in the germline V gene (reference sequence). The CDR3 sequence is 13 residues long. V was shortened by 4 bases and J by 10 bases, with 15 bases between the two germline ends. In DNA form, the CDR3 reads TGTGCCAGCAGCCCCACCCACTCCGGGTCGCAGTATTTT. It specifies CASSPTHSGSQYF.

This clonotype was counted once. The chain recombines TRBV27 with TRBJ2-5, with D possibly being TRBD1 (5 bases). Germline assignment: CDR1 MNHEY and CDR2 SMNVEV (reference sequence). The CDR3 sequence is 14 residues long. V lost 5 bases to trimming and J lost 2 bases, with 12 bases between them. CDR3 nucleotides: TGTGCCAGCAGTCGGTTTCAGGGACAAGAGACCCAGTACTTC. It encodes CASSRFQGQETQYF.

CDR3 nucleotide sequence: TGTGCCACCAGCAGAGATGGGAACACTGAAGCTTTCTTT. Translation gives CATSRDGNTEAFF. The chain has TRBV15 and TRBJ1-1; D ambiguous. V was shortened by 0 bases and J by 1 base, with 3 bases between the two germline ends. The CDR3 has 13 amino acids. Per germline, CDR1 LNHNV and CDR2 YYDKDF (reference sequence).

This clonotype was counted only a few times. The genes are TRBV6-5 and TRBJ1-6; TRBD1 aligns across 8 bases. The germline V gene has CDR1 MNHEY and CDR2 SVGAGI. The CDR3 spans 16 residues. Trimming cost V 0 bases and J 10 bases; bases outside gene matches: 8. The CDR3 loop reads CASSYSGQGSRSPLHF. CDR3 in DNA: TGTGCCAGCAGTTACTCAGGACAGGGTAGCCGCTCACCCCTCCACTTT.

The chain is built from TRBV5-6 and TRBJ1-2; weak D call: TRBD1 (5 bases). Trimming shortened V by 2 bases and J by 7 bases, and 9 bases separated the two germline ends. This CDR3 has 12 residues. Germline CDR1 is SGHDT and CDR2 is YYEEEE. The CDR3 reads CASSFKGSGYTF. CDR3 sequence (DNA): TGTGCCAGCAGCTTTAAGGGGAGTGGCTACACCTTC.

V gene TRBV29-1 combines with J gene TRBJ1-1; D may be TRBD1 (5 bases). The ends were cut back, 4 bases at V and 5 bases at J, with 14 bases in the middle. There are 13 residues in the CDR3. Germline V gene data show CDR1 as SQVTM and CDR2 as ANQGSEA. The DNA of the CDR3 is TGCAGCGTTGGGGGGGAGGAACGAACTGAAGCTTTCTTT. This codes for CSVGGEERTEAFF.

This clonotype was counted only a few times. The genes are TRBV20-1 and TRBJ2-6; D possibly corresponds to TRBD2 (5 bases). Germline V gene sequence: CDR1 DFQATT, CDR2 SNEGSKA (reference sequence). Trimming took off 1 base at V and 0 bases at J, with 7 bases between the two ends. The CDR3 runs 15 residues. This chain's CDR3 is CSARGRGSGANVLTF. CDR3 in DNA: TGCAGTGCTAGAGGTCGGGGCTCTGGGGCCAACGTCCTGACTTTC.

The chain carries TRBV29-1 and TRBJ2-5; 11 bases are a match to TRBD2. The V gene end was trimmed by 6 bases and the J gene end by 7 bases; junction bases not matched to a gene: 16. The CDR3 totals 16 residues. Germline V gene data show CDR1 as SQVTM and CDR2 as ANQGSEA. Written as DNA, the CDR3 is TGCAGCGTGAACCAGGCCGGGACTAGCGGCCCCGGGACCCAGTACTTC. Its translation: CSVNQAGTSGPGTQYF.

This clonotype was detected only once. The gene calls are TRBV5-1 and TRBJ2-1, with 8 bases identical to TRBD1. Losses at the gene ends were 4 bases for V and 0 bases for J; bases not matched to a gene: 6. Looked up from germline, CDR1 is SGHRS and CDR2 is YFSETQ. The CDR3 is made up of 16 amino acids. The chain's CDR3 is CASSPVDRDSYNEQFF. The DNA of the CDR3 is TGCGCCAGCAGCCCCGTGGACAGGGACTCCTACAATGAGCAGTTCTTC.

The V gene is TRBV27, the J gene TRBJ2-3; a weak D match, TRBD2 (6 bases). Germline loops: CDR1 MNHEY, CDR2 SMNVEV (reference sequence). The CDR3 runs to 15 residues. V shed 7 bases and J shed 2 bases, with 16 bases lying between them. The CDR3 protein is CASTQTGLSTDTQYF. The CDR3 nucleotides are TGTGCCAGCACGCAAACGGGACTCTCCACAGATACGCAGTATTTT.

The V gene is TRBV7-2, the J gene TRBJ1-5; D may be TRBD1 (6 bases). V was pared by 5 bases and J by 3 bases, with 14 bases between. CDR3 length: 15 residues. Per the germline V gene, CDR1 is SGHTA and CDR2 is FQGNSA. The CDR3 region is CASSEQGPLNQPQHF. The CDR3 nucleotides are TGTGCCAGCAGCGAACAGGGCCCGCTCAATCAGCCCCAGCATTTT.

The CDR3 reads CSASTGVNTEAFF. CDR3 sequence (DNA): TGCAGCGCCTCGACAGGGGTAAACACTGAAGCTTTCTTT. V gene TRBV29-1 combines with J gene TRBJ1-1; 8 bases fit TRBD1. J was trimmed by 2 bases and V by 7 bases; bases with no gene match: 6. This CDR3 contains 13 residues. Germline V lookup: CDR1 SQVTM, CDR2 ANQGSEA. The full variable domain, in which reference TRBV29-1 and TRBJ1-1 provide the parts outside the CDR3, is SAVISQKPSRDICQRGTSLTIQCQVDSQVTMMFWYRQQPGQSLTLIATANQGSEATYESGFVIDKFPISRPNLTFSTLTVSNMSPEDSSIYLCSASTGVNTEAFFGQGTRLTVV.